This T cell receptor (beta chain) emerged from a study of beta chain features in type 1 diabetes. Study-wide points: Junctions at VDJ sites from type 1 diabetes patients had fewer insertions and more deletions. A moderate, significant TCRB CDR3 shortening appeared in type 1 diabetes across four CD4+ subsets.

CDR3 length equals 16 residues. The J segment lost 5 bases and the V segment lost 4 bases, leaving 12 bases of the junction unmatched. Germline values: CDR1 MGHRA, CDR2 YSYEKL. The investigators reverse transcribed all of the isolated RNA, so they sequenced expressed TCRB transcripts. This table comes from immunoSEQ multiplex PCR, and its TCRdb copy is limited to in-frame clones, with some not included. Among about 290,000 clones listed, roughly 8% were seen once. This clone turned up a few times. Its antigen is still unknown. This sample includes further DNA sequences coding for the same CDR3. CD45RO/CCR7/CD25/CD127/CD95/CD27 sorting isolated CD4+ naive, central memory, regulatory and stem cell-like memory cells.

The source of this sequence is a woman aged 18-35 years in good health. What was sequenced was central memory CD4+ T cells from blood. The chain recombines TRBV4-1 with TRBJ2-5; 8 nucleotides match TRBD2. CDR3 in DNA: TGCGCCAGCAGCCTCGTCGGTCGGGGGGGGCTCGAGACCCAGTACTTC. This gives the protein CASSLVGRGGLETQYF.